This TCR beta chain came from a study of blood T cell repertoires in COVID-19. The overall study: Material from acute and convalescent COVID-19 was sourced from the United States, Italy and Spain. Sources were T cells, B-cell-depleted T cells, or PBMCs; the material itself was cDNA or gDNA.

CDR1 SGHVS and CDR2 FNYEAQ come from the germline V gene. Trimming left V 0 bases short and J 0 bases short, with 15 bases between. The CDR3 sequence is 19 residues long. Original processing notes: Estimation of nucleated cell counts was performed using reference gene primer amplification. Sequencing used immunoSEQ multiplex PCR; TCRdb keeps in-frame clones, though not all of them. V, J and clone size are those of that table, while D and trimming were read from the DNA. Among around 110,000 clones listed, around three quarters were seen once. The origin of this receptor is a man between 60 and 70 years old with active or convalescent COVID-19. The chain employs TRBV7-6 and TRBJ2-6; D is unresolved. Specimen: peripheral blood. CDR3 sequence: CASSLAVKRLVSGANVLTF. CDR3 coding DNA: TGTGCCAGCAGCTTAGCGGTGAAGAGGCTAGTCTCTGGGGCCAACGTCCTGACTTTC.